This section outlines one T cell receptor beta chain sequence together with its context. The target antigen is unknown. Germline trimming cut 1 base from V and 5 bases from J; bases unmatched to any gene: 5. The CDR3 covers 14 residues. Germline loops: CDR1 SQVTM, CDR2 ANQGSEA. These data originate in a study of OX40 agonist ivuxolimab in advanced cancers. Study as a whole: Of the participants, approximately 44% had some prior anti-PD-1, anti-PD-L1 or anti-CTLA-4 therapy, which was allowed.

Using immunoSEQ multiplex PCR, the repertoire was profiled, and TCRdb retains in-frame clones only, with some absent. The table includes around 95,000 clones, about 91% detected once. Study-level findings and limits: More expanded clones were found, on average, in CD8+ than in CD4+ T cells.

The receptor comes from an adult with an advanced solid tumor such as melanoma, head and neck, liver or kidney cancer. Sample: CD4+ or CD8+ T cells sorted from blood, taken in a trial of the OX40 agonist ivuxolimab. The chain employs TRBV29-1 and TRBJ2-5, with TRBD2 matching over 9 bases. The CDR3 DNA reads TGCAGCGTTGAAGGAGCGGGAGGTGTGGAGACCCAGTACTTC. It specifies CSVEGAGGVETQYF.